Listed below are T cell receptor beta chains from one sample, sequenced in a study of cytomegalovirus exposure and HLA in healthy donors. Assay: immunoSEQ multiplex PCR; the TCRdb copy retains only in-frame clones and omits some. Its listing shows about 210,000 clones. The sample consisted of PBMCs. Source of these receptors: a woman under 40 in good health and CMV-seropositive. Both conserved end residues are trimmed from each CDR3.

cdr3_aa j_call v_call
ASSVGGAGLGELYEQY TRBJ2-7 TRBV9
ASSRLAGDQY TRBJ2-7 TRBV27
ASSPSGTGTNTGELF TRBJ2-2 TRBV18
ASGPPSGGGIGELF TRBJ2-2 TRBV5-4
AWSWGYGEQF TRBJ2-1 TRBV30
ASSPPGMDEQF TRBJ2-1 TRBV18
ASSHKNRGNYGYT TRBJ1-2 TRBV5-6
ASGQAGGPYNEQF TRBJ2-1 TRBV12-5
SVGGGANTGELF TRBJ2-2 TRBV29-1
ASSPRGRGYEQY TRBJ2-7 TRBV27
ASSPVTSLVSYEQY TRBJ2-7 TRBV11-1
ASSQPRRGPQGGYEQY TRBJ2-7 TRBV7-9
AWSLRGNTEAF TRBJ1-1 TRBV30
ASSLRESQPQH TRBJ1-5 TRBV27
ASSTQTGGEQF TRBJ2-1 TRBV9
SARRYNEQF TRBJ2-1 TRBV20-1
ASSPQRGDTQY TRBJ2-3 TRBV7-2
SVAMGQGTTEAF TRBJ1-1 TRBV29-1
ASSFGKLPYNEQF TRBJ2-1 TRBV5-1
ASSPPTSGTEAF TRBJ1-1 TRBV9
ASSQDLRLALTDTQY TRBJ2-3 TRBV4-2
ASSWGTGGAF TRBJ1-1 TRBV27
ASSPHENQPQH TRBJ1-5 TRBV18
ASSSQLAGGYNEQF TRBJ2-1 TRBV19
ASRQGYYNEQF TRBJ2-1 TRBV19
ASSLQGAMNTEAF TRBJ1-1 TRBV7-2
ASSRRVPTGGNTIY TRBJ1-3 TRBV6-6
ASSSIGVSGDNEQF TRBJ2-1 TRBV9
ASSGPGTGNTGELF TRBJ2-2 TRBV9
ASSLMKGSTDTQY TRBJ2-3 TRBV6-5
ASSADREAREAF TRBJ1-1 TRBV2
ASSLARGVGGYEQY TRBJ2-7 TRBV7-8
ASRRGTNGAPYEQY TRBJ2-7 TRBV12-2
ASSLRDRGLDTEAF TRBJ1-1 TRBV4-1
ASSKGTHQETQY TRBJ2-5 TRBV5-6
ASSLEQTVKNEQY TRBJ2-7 TRBV5-4
ASSPGNGREKLF TRBJ1-4 TRBV7-2
ASSLGLAGSSYNEQF TRBJ2-1 TRBV7-2
ASSLADSSYYGYT TRBJ1-2 TRBV7-9
ASSGPREDPTTNYGYT TRBJ1-2 TRBV10-2
SVGAGRANTEAF TRBJ1-1 TRBV29-1
ASSLGPGDEQF TRBJ2-1 TRBV5-4
ASSTWAVGQETQY TRBJ2-5 TRBV19
ASSREARTGGYT TRBJ1-2 TRBV19
ASSEHISGTSEQY TRBJ2-7 TRBV10-1
AIIAGYEQY TRBJ2-7 TRBV28
ASKQVNEKLF TRBJ1-4 TRBV2
AGSPAGSTGELF TRBJ2-2 TRBV6-6
AHSGRGEQF TRBJ2-1 TRBV7-6
ASRLVQY TRBJ2-3 TRBV9
AWSFLTGPTGELF TRBJ2-2 TRBV30
ASSQDRVGYT TRBJ1-2 TRBV4-3
ASSQTPLEANEQF TRBJ2-1 TRBV7-9
ASSPGQGNTEAF TRBJ1-1 TRBV5-1
ASSTGVHNEQF TRBJ2-1 TRBV11-2
ASSSQKTGSRNYGYT TRBJ1-2 TRBV5-6
SLEMGGGGSEAF TRBJ1-1 TRBV29-1
SVEFTQGRNSPLH TRBJ1-6 TRBV29-1
ASRRQGAANTEAF TRBJ1-1 TRBV6-1
ASSQAGQQETQY TRBJ2-5 TRBV28